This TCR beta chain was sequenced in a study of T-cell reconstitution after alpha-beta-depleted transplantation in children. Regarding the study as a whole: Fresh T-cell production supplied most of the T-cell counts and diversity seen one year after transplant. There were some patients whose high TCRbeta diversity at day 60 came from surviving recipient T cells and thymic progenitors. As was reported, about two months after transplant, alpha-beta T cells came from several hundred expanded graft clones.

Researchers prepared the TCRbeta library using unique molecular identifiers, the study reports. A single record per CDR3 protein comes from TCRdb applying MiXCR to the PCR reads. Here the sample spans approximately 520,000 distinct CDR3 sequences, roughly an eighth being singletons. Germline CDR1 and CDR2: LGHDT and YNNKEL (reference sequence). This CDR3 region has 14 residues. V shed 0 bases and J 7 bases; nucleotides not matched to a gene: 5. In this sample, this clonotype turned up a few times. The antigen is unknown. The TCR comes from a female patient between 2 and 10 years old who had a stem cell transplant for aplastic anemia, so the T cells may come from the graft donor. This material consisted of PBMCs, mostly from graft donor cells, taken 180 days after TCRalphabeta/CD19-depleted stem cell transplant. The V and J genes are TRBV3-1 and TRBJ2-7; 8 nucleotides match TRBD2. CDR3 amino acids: CASSQDFSGSEQYF. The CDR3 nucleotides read TGTGCCAGCAGCCAAGATTTCAGCGGGAGTGAGCAGTACTTC.